The 28 T cell receptor beta chains below all came from one sample that was sequenced in a study of cytotoxic CD8 clonotypes in ibrutinib-treated CLL. The data were produced by immunoSEQ multiplex PCR, yet TCRdb's version contains in-frame clones alone and is incomplete. The sample contains 50,000 to 70,000 clones, 50% to 70% of which appear only once. This specimen was PBMCs, taken at disease progression, from a patient treated with ibrutinib. These receptor sequences come from a human donor with chronic lymphocytic leukemia.

V gene TRBV5-1 combines with J gene TRBJ2-7; D may be TRBD1 (6 bases). The CDR3 is 14 amino acids. Germline assignment: CDR1 SGHRS and CDR2 YFSETQ. The V gene lost 4 bases and the J gene lost 1 base, with 12 bases spanning the gap. The CDR3 protein is CASSLDRQSYEQYF. The CDR3 bases are TGCGCCAGCAGCCTGGACAGACAGTCCTACGAGCAGTACTTC.

The chain employs TRBV5-1 and TRBJ2-2, with 9 nucleotides matching TRBD1. This CDR3 region has 17 residues. Per the germline V gene, CDR1 is SGHRS and CDR2 is YFSETQ. V gave up 1 base and J gave up 0 bases; unmatched junction bases: 4. CDR3 sequence (DNA): TGCGCCAGCAGCTTGAAAACAGGGGGCCCGAACACCGGGGAGCTGTTTTTT. Its protein product is CASSLKTGGPNTGELFF.

The genes are TRBV7-9 and TRBJ2-7, with a weak D call TRBD1 (6 bases). Germline CDR1 reads SEHNR; CDR2 reads FQNEAQ (reference sequence). The CDR3 has 14 amino acids. V lost 2 bases to trimming and J lost 3 bases, with 11 bases between them. CDR3 nucleotides: TGTGCCAGCAGCTTATCAGGGGCGAACTACGAGCAGTACTTC. Its protein is CASSLSGANYEQYF.

This rearrangement joins TRBV5-1 to TRBJ2-5; 7 bases are a match to TRBD2. CDR3 length equals 13 residues. Germline V gene lookup returns CDR1 SGHRS and CDR2 YFSETQ. J was trimmed by 2 bases and V by 4 bases; bases with no gene match: 2. The CDR3: CASSGEGQETQYF. The DNA for the CDR3 is TGCGCCAGCAGCGGGGAGGGGCAAGAGACCCAGTACTTC.

The V and J genes are TRBV10-3 and TRBJ1-2; D is unclear. This CDR3 has 11 residues. From germline, CDR1 is ENHRY and CDR2 SYGVKD. Trimming cost V 6 bases and J 2 bases, with 4 bases left between them. The CDR3 loop is CAIRDNYGYTF. CDR3 coding DNA: TGTGCCATCAGGGACAACTATGGCTACACCTTC.

This clone was picked up one time. The chain uses TRBV29-1 and TRBJ2-2, with D possibly TRBD1 on 5 matching bases. CDR1 and CDR2 (germline): SQVTM, ANQGSEA. CDR3 length equals 12 residues. V was clipped by 6 bases and J by 5 bases, with 10 bases between them. CDR3 in amino acids: CSVQDLTGELFF. The DNA for the CDR3 is TGCAGCGTACAGGACCTAACCGGGGAGCTGTTTTTT.

The rearrangement links TRBV6-1 to TRBJ2-5; D may be TRBD1 (5 bases). V gave up 7 bases and J gave up 4 bases, with 16 bases separating them. Germline V gene data show CDR1 as MNHNS and CDR2 as SASEGT. This CDR3 is built from 14 residues. CDR3 residues: CASNKGRIRETQYF. In nucleotides, the CDR3 is TGTGCCAGCAACAAGGGGCGGATTAGAGAGACCCAGTACTTC.

The chain recombines TRBV7-3 with TRBJ2-1, with 7 nucleotides matching TRBD1. The CDR3 is 15 amino acids. Germline V gene data show CDR1 as SGHTA and CDR2 as FQGTGA. J was trimmed by 3 bases and V by 0 bases; bases with no gene match: 2. The CDR3 is CASSLTGTVYNEQFF. CDR3 coding DNA: TGTGCCAGCAGCTTAACCGGGACAGTCTACAATGAGCAGTTCTTC.

The V and J genes are TRBV6-4 and TRBJ2-1; 12 bases align to TRBD2. Germline-derived CDR1 and CDR2 are MRHNA and SNTAGT. The CDR3 contains 18 residues. V was pared by 1 base and J by 11 bases, with 15 bases of the junction left unmatched. CDR3 loop: CASSDYPWTSGVINKQFF. In DNA, the CDR3 is TGTGCCAGCAGTGACTACCCTTGGACTAGCGGGGTAATTAATAAGCAGTTCTTC.

V gene TRBV23-1 combines with J gene TRBJ2-5; no reliable D call. The closer fit of TRBJ2-7 to the DNA end suggests the J call may be wrong. TRBV23-1 carries the ORF label, with uncertain function. There are 11 residues in the CDR3. CDR3 DNA sequence: TGCGCCAGCTCAGAGGAAGGCGAGCAGTACTTC. Translated: CASSEEGEQYF.

The chain recombines TRBV29-1 with TRBJ1-1; possible D gene TRBD1, 5 bases. The CDR3 totals 13 residues. The V end lost 5 bases, the J end lost 3 bases, and 13 bases lay between the germline ends. CDR1 SQVTM and CDR2 ANQGSEA come from the germline V gene. The CDR3 spells CSVRGNRDTEAFF. CDR3 in DNA: TGCAGCGTTCGGGGGAATCGCGACACTGAAGCTTTCTTT.

This clone was observed at least ten times. The V call is TRBV7-9, the J call TRBJ1-4, with D perhaps matching TRBD1 (5 bases). Germline assignment: CDR1 SEHNR and CDR2 FQNEAQ (reference sequence). This CDR3 is built from 15 residues. V was trimmed by 1 base and J by 2 bases, leaving 8 bases between them. DNA of the CDR3: TGTGCCAGCAGCTTAGGGACAACTACTAATGAAAAACTGTTTTTT. Its translation: CASSLGTTTNEKLFF.

The chain joins TRBV7-3 to TRBJ2-3; TRBD2 agrees at 8 bases. This CDR3 spans 15 amino acids. The germline gives CDR1 SGHTA, CDR2 FQGTGA. V dropped 5 bases and J dropped 1; count of bases not matched to a gene: 5. The CDR3, as DNA: TGTGCCAGCAGCCCCGGACTAGCTCGCACAGATACGCAGTATTTT. Translated: CASSPGLARTDTQYF. Full variable domain (outside the CDR3, taken from reference TRBV7-3 and TRBJ2-3): GAGVSQTPSNKVTEKGKYVELRCDPISGHTALYWYRQSLGQGPEFLIYFQGTGAADDSGLPNDRFFAVRPEGSVSTLKIQRTERGDSAVYLCASSPGLARTDTQYFGPGTRLTVL.

The chain has TRBV25-1 and TRBJ1-6, with a weak D call TRBD1 (5 bases). Germline-derived CDR1 and CDR2 are MGHDK and SYGVNS. This CDR3 contains 15 residues. V lost 5 bases to trimming and J lost 9 bases, with 17 bases between them. CDR3 amino acids: CASSQRGEGSSPLHF. CDR3 nucleotides: TGTGCCAGCAGTCAGAGGGGCGAGGGTAGTTCACCCCTCCACTTT.

This clone was detected only a few times. This chain joins TRBV18 and TRBJ2-1; no definite D call. This CDR3 spans 17 amino acids. The germline CDR1 and CDR2 sequences are KGHSH and LQKENI. The V and J ends lost 5 bases and 2 bases respectively, with 19 bases between them. CDR3 nucleotide sequence: TGTGCCAGCTCATCCACCGCGGCAGTAGGGCCCTACAATGAGCAGTTCTTC. Amino acid sequence: CASSSTAAVGPYNEQFF.

The V and J genes are TRBV14 and TRBJ2-7; no clear D gene. Trimming removed 0 bases from V and 3 bases from J, with 3 bases in between. Germline V CDR1 and CDR2: SGHDN, FVKESK. The CDR3 runs to 12 residues. The CDR3 region has the DNA TGTGCCAGCAGCCAAGAGAGCTACGAGCAGTACTTC. Its translation: CASSQESYEQYF.

This clone has a handful of counts. The chain couples TRBV4-3 to TRBJ2-2, with TRBD2 as a possible D gene (6 bases). The CDR3 sequence is 15 residues long. The V gene's germline CDR1 is LGHNA and CDR2 YSLEER. Trimming stripped 1 base from V and 7 bases from J, with 13 bases between. Written as DNA, the CDR3 is TGCGCCAGCAGCCAAGGCCGGGAGTATCACGGGGAGCTGTTTTTT. It codes for CASSQGREYHGELFF.

This chain connects TRBV11-3 to TRBJ2-7; tentative D call: TRBD1 (5 bases). The CDR3 length is 13 residues. Per germline, CDR1 SGHNT and CDR2 YENEEA. V lost 0 bases and J 3 bases, leaving 6 bases between the germline ends. CDR3 in DNA: TGTGCCAGCAGCTTAGACGACAGCTACGAGCAGTACTTC. It specifies CASSLDDSYEQYF.

The rearrangement uses TRBV4-3 and TRBJ2-7, with a possible D match to TRBD1 (6 bases). With 4 bases removed from V and 0 bases from J, the gap between germline ends came to 10 bases. CDR3 length equals 14 residues. Germline V CDR1 and CDR2: LGHNA, YSLEER. The CDR3 loop is CASSRTVTSYEQYF. CDR3 nucleotides: TGCGCCAGCAGCCGGACAGTTACCTCCTACGAGCAGTACTTC.

CDR3 protein: CSVGAIAGGRTDTQYF. CDR3 nucleotide sequence: TGCAGCGTTGGGGCGATAGCGGGAGGGCGTACAGATACGCAGTATTTT. V usage is TRBV29-1 and J usage is TRBJ2-3, with 11 bases fitting TRBD2. In germline, CDR1 is SQVTM, CDR2 ANQGSEA. CDR3 size: 16 residues. J gave up 3 bases and V 4 bases, and 9 bases lay outside the gene matches.

This chain links TRBV19 with TRBJ1-5, with D perhaps TRBD1 (6 bases). The CDR3 length is 17 residues. Trimming removed 9 bases at V and 7 bases at J, with 28 bases between. The germline CDR1 and CDR2 sequences are LNHDA and SQIVND (reference sequence). CDR3 nucleotides: TGTGCCAGCCCACCTACCTGGGGGCAGTTCCTCGACCAGCCCCAGCATTTT. This sequence encodes CASPPTWGQFLDQPQHF. Based on the CDR3 plus reference TRBV19 and TRBJ1-5, the full variable domain is DGGITQSPKYLFRKEGQNVTLSCEQNLNHDAMYWYRQDPGQGLRLIYYSQIVNDFQKGDIAEGYSVSREKKESFPLTVTSAQKNPTAFYLCASPPTWGQFLDQPQHFGDGTRLSIL.

V gene TRBV28 combines with J gene TRBJ1-2; 9 bases map to TRBD1. CDR3 length: 17 amino acids. From germline, CDR1 is MDHEN and CDR2 SYDVKM. With 3 bases clipped from V and 3 bases from J, the junction kept 11 bases outside the gene matches. CDR3 sequence (DNA): TGTGCCAGCAGTTTGTCCGGGACAGGGCCCTTCCACTATGGCTACACCTTC. Its protein product is CASSLSGTGPFHYGYTF.

This chain uses TRBV10-3 with TRBJ1-1; TRBD1 matches 8 bases. There are 13 residues in the CDR3. Germline V gene lookup returns CDR1 ENHRY and CDR2 SYGVKD. Trimming at V came to 6 bases and at J to 1 base, leaving 1 base not matched to a gene. The CDR3 coding sequence is TGTGCCATCAGGACAGGGGCGAACACTGAAGCTTTCTTT. Translating it yields CAIRTGANTEAFF.

The chain carries TRBV7-2 and TRBJ2-5; D remains unclear. The V gene's germline CDR1 is SGHTA and CDR2 FQGNSA. This CDR3 spans 10 amino acids. V was cut by 6 bases and J by 5 bases, with 4 bases left in between. The CDR3 loop is CASSRETQYF. CDR3 DNA sequence: TGTGCCAGCAGTCGGGAGACCCAGTACTTC.

The chain recombines TRBV29-1 with TRBJ1-2; 7 bases fit TRBD1. Per the germline V gene, CDR1 is SQVTM and CDR2 is ANQGSEA. J was trimmed by 8 bases and V by 5 bases; bases with no gene match: 5. This CDR3 region has 11 residues. The CDR3 nucleotides are TGCAGCGTTCGACAGGGAGAGGGCTACACCTTC. Its translation is CSVRQGEGYTF.

This clone was found a few times. This specimen includes other DNA sequences encoding the same CDR3. V gene TRBV29-1 combines with J gene TRBJ1-1; D unresolved. CDR3 length: 12 residues. Per the germline V gene, CDR1 is SQVTM and CDR2 is ANQGSEA. The V and J ends lost 4 bases and 1 base respectively, with 7 bases between them. The CDR3 protein is CSVGGKNTEAFF. The CDR3 DNA reads TGCAGCGTTGGTGGGAAGAACACTGAAGCTTTCTTT.

The CDR3 spells CASSQSGRTGSDTQYF. CDR3 in DNA: TGTGCCAGCAGTCAAAGTGGACGGACTGGATCAGATACGCAGTATTTT. The chain has TRBV2 and TRBJ2-3, with TRBD2 as a possible D gene (5 bases). Germline V CDR1 and CDR2: SNHLY, FYNNEI. CDR3 length: 16 residues. V shed 5 bases and J shed 4 bases, with 19 bases lying between them.

This clone was picked up a small number of times. V gene TRBV7-3 combines with J gene TRBJ2-2, with a possible D match to TRBD2 (6 bases). Trimming stripped 6 bases from V and 8 bases from J, with 10 bases between. Germline V gene lookup returns CDR1 SGHTA and CDR2 FQGTGA. CDR3 length equals 12 residues. The CDR3 bases are TGTGCCAGCAGGGGACTCCGGGGGGAGCTGTTTTTT. Protein product: CASRGLRGELFF.